This record covers a single T cell receptor (beta chain). As yet, its antigen is unknown. This sample is part of a study of CD8+CD57+ T cells in acquired aplastic anemia. The wider study: Across the sorted CD4+ and CD8+ cells, DNA amounts averaged about 3 ug.

Patients picked for sequencing had shown CD8+CD57+ cell expansion detected by flow cytometry. Overall study findings and caveats: Comparison of patients with controls identified twenty-nine shared CD8+ CDR3 sequences.

The TCR beta profiling, which covered VDJ combination and CDR3 sequence, was carried out using genomic DNA as the template. TCRdb re-called the reads with MiXCR, one entry per CDR3 protein. The sample has approximately 160,000 distinct CDR3 sequences; around 47% are singletons. The sample comprised sorted CD4+, CD8+, or CD8+CD57+ T cells (not recorded which) from PBMCs. This TCR derives from a human donor with aplastic anemia.

In DNA, the CDR3 is TGTGCCAGCAGCGTCGGGACAGGGAGCACAGATACGCAGTATTTT. Protein product: CASSVGTGSTDTQYF. The chain has TRBV9 and TRBJ2-3; 9 bases align to TRBD1. The CDR3 contains 15 residues. Trimming at V came to 2 bases and at J to 0 bases, leaving 1 base not matched to a gene. Germline V gives CDR1 SGDLS, CDR2 YYNGEE.